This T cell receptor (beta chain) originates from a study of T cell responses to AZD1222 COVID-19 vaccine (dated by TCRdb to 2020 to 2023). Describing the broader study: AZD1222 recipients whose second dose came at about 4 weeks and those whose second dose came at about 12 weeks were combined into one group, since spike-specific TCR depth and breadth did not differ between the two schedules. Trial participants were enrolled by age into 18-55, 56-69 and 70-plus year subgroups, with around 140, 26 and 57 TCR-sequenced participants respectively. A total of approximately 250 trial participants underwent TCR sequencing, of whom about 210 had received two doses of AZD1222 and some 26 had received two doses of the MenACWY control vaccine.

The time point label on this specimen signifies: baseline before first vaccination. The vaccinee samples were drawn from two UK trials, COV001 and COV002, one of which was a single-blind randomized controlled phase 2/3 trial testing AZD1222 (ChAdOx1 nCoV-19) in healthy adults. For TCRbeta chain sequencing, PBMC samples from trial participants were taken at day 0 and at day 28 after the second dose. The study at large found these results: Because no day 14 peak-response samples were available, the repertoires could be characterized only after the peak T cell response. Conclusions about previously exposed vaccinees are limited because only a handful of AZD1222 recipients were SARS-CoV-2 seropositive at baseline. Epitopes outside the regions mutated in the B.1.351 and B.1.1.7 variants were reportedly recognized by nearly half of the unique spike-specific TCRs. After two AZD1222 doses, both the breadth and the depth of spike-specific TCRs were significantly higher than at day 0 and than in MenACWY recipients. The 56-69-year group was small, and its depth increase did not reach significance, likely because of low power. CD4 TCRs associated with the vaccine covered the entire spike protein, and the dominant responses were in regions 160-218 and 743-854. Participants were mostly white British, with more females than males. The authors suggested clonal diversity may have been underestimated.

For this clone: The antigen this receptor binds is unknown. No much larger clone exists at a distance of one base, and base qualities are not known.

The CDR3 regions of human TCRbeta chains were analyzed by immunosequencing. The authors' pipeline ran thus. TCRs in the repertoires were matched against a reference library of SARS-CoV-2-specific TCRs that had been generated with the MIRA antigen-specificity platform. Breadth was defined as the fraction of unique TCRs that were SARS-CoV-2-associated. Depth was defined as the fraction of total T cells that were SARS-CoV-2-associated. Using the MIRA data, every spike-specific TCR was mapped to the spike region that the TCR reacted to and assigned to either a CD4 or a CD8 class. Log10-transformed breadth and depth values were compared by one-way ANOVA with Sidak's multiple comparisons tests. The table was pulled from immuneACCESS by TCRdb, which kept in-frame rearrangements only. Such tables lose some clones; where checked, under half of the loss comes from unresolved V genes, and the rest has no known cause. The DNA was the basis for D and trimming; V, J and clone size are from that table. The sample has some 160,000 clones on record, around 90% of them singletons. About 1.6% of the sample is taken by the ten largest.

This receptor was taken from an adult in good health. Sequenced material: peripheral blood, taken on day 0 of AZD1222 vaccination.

The base sequence is TGTGCCAGCAGGACGACCGGGACGGGACGAAATGAGCAGTTCTTC. The encoded protein is CASRTTGTGRNEQFF. The sequence joins TRBV28 to TRBJ2-1, with the D gene possibly TRBD1 or TRBD2, each one fitting 5 bases. Cut back by 6 bases and 7 bases, the V and J ends lie 19 bases apart. From its cysteine to its phenylalanine, the CDR3 spans 15 amino acids. The retained sequence is limited to the CDR3, 45 bases, with the frame set at the first base. Looking up the germline V gene yields CDR1 MDHEN and CDR2 SYDVKM.